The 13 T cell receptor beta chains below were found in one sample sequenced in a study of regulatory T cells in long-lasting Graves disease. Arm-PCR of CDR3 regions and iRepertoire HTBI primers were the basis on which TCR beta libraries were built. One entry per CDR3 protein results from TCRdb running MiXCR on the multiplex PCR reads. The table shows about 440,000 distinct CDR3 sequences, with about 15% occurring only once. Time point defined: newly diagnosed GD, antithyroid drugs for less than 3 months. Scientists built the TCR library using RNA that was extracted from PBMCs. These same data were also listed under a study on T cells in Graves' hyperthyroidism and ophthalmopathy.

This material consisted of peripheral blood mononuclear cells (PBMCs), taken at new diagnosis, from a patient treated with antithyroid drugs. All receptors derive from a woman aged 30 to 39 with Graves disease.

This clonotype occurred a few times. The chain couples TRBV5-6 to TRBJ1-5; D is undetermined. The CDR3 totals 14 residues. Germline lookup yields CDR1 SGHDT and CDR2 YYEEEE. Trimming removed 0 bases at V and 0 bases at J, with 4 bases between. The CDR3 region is CASSLGLSNQPQHF. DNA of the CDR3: TGTGCCAGCAGCTTGGGGCTTAGCAATCAGCCCCAGCATTTT.

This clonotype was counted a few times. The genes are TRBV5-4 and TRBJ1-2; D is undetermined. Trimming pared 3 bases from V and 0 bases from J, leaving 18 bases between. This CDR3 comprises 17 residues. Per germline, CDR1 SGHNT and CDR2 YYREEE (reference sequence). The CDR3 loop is CASSSLGRTAPNYGYTF. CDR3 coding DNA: TGTGCCAGCAGCTCCCTCGGCCGCACTGCCCCTAACTATGGCTACACCTTC.

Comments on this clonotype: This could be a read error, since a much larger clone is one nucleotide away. In nucleotides, the CDR3 is TGTGCCAGCAGTGAAGCGGATAGCGGGAGCCTCGACGAGCAGTTCTTC. Its translation is CASSEADSGSLDEQFF. The chain uses TRBV2 and TRBJ2-1, with 9 bases matching TRBD2. Losses at the gene ends were 0 bases for V and 10 bases for J; bases not matched to a gene: 10. CDR1 is SNHLY, CDR2 FYNNEI, per germline. This CDR3 has 16 amino acids.

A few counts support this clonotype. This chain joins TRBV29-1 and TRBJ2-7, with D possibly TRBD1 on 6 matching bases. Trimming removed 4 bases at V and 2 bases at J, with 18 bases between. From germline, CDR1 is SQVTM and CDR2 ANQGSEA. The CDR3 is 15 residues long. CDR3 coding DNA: TGCAGCGTTGTAGACCCAGGACAGTCCACCTACGAGCAGTACTTC. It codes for CSVVDPGQSTYEQYF.

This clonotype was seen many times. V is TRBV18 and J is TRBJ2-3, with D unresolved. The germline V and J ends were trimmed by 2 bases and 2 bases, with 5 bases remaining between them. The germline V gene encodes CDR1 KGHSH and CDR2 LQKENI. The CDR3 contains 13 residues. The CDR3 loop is CASSPTPTDTQYF. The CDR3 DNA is TGTGCCAGCTCACCAACCCCCACAGATACGCAGTATTTT.

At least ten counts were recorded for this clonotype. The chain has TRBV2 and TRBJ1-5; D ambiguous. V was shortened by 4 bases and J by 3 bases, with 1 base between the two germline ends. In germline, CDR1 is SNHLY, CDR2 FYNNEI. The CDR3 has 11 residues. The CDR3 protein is CASSANQPQHF. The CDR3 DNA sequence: TGTGCCAGCAGTGCCAATCAGCCCCAGCATTTT. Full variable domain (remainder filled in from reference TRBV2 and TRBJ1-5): EPEVTQTPSHQVTQMGQEVILRCVPISNHLYFYWYRQILGQKVEFLVSFYNNEISEKSEIFDDQFSVERPDGSNFTLKIRSTKLEDSAMYFCASSANQPQHFGDGTRLSIL.

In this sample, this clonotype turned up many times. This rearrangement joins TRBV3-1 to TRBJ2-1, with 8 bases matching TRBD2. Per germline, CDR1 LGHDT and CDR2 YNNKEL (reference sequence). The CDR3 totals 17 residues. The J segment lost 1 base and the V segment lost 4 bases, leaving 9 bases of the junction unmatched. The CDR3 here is CASSPPSSGWSYNEQFF. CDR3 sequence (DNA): TGTGCCAGCAGCCCCCCTTCTAGCGGGTGGTCCTACAATGAGCAGTTCTTC.

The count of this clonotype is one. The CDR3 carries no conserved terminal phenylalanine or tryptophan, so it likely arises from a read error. The CDR3 region is CSVRSYGTGGYEQYL. CDR3 sequence (DNA): TGCAGCGTTCGTTCTTACGGGACGGGGGGTTACGAGCAGTACCTC. The V and J genes are TRBV29-1 and TRBJ2-7, with 7 bases fitting TRBD2. This CDR3 contains 15 residues. Germline lookup yields CDR1 SQVTM and CDR2 ANQGSEA. After removal of 5 bases from V and 4 bases from J, the junction contained 14 bases not matched to a gene.

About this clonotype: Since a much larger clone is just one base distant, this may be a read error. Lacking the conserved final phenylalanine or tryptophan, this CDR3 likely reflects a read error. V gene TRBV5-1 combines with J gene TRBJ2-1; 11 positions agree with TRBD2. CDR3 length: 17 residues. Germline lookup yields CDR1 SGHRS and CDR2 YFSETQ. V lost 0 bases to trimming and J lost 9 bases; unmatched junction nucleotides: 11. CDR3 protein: CASSLGRSSGRYFEQFS. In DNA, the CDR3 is TGCGCCAGCAGCTTGGGTCGCTCTAGCGGGAGGTACTTTGAGCAGTTCTCC.

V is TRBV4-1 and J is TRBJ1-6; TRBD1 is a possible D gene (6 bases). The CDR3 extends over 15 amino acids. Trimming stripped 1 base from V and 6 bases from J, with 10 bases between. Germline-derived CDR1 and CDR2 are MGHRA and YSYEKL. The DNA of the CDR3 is TGCGCCAGCAGCCAAGGGTACAGGGTTAATTCACCCCTCCACTTT. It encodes CASSQGYRVNSPLHF.

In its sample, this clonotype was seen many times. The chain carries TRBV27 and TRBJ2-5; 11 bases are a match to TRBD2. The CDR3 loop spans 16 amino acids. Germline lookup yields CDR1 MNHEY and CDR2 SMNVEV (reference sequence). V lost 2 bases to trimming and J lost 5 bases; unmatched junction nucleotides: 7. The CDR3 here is CASSLIGTSGRETQYF. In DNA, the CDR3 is TGTGCCAGCAGTTTAATCGGGACTAGCGGTCGGGAGACCCAGTACTTC.

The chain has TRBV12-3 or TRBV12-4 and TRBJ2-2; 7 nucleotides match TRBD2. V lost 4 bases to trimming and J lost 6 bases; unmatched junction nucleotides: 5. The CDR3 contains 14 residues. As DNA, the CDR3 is TGTGCCAGCAGTTCTGGCGGGAGCGCCGGGGAGCTGTTTTTT. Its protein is CASSSGGSAGELFF.

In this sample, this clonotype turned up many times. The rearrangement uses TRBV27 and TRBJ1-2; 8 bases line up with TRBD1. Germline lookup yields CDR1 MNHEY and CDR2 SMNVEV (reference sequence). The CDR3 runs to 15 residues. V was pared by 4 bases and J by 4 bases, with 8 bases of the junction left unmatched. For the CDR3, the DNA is TGTGCCAGCAGTTCCCAGACAGGGGCTGTCTATGGCTACACCTTC. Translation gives CASSSQTGAVYGYTF.